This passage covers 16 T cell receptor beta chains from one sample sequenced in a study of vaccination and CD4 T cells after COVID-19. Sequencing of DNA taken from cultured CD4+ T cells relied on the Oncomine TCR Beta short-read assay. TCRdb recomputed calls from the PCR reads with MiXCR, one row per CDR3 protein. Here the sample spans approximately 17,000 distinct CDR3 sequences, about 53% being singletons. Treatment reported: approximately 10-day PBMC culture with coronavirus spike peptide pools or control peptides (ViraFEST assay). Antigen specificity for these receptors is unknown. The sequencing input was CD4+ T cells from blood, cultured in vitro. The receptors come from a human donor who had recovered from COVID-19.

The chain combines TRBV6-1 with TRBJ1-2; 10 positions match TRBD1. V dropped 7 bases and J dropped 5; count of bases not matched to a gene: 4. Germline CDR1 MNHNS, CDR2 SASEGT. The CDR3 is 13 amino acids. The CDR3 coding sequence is TGTGCCAGCACTCGGGACAGGGGTTATGGCTACACCTTC. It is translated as CASTRDRGYGYTF.

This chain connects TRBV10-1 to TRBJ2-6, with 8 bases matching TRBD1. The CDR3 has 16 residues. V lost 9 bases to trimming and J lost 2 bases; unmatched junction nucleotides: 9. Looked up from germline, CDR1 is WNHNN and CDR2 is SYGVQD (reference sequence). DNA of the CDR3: TGCGCCAGTAGACAGGGGATCGTAGCTGGGGCCAACGTCCTGACTTTC. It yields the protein CASRQGIVAGANVLTF.

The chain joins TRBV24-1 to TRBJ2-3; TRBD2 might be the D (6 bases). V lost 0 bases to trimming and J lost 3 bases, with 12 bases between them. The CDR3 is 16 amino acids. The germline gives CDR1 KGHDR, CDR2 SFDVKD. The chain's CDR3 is CATSDLHGRSTDTQYF. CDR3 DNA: TGTGCCACCAGTGATTTGCACGGGAGAAGTACAGATACGCAGTATTTT.

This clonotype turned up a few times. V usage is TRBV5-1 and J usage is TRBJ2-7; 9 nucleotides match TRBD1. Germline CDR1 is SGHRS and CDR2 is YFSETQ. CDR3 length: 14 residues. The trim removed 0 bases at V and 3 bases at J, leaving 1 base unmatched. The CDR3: CASSLEGQGYEQYF. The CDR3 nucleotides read TGCGCCAGCAGCTTGGAGGGACAGGGCTACGAGCAGTACTTC.

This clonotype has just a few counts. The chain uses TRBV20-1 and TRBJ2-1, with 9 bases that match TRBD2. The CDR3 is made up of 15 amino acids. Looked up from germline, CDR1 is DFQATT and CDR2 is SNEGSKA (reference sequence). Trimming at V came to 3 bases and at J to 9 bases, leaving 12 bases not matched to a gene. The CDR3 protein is CSASSERGAPSEQFF. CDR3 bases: TGCAGTGCTAGCTCCGAGCGGGGGGCCCCTAGTGAGCAGTTCTTC.

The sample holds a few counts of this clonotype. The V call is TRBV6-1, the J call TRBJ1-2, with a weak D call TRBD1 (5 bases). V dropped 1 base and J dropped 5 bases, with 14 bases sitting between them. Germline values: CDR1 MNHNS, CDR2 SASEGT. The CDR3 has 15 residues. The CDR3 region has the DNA TGTGCCAGCAGTGAAGGCAGGGTAAAAGGGTATGGCTACACCTTC. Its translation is CASSEGRVKGYGYTF.

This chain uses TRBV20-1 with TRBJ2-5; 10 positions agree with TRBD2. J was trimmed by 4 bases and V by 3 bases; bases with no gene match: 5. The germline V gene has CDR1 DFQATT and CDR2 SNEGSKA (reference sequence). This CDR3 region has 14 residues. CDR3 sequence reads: CSASLSSGGETQYF. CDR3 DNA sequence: TGCAGTGCTAGTTTATCTAGCGGGGGAGAGACCCAGTACTTC.

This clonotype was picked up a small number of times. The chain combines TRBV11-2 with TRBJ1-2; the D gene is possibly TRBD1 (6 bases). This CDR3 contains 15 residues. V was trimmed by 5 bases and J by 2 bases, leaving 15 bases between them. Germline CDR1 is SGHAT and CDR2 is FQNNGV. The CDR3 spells CASSAAFTGNYGYTF. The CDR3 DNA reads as TGTGCCAGCAGCGCCGCCTTCACAGGGAACTATGGCTACACCTTC.

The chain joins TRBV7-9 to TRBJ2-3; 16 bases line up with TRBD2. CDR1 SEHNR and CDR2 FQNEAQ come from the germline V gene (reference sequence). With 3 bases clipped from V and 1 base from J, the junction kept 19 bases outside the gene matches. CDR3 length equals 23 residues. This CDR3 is CASSFVSFVPGLAGGRGTDTQYF. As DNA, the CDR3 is TGTGCCAGCAGCTTTGTTTCTTTCGTCCCGGGACTAGCGGGAGGGAGGGGCACAGATACGCAGTATTTT.

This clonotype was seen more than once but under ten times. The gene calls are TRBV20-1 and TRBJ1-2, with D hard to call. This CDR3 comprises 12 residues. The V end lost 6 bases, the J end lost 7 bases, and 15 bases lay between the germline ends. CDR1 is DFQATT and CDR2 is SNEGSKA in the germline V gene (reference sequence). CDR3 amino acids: CSAGRIGPGYTF. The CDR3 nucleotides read TGCAGTGCGGGAAGGATTGGTCCTGGCTACACCTTC.

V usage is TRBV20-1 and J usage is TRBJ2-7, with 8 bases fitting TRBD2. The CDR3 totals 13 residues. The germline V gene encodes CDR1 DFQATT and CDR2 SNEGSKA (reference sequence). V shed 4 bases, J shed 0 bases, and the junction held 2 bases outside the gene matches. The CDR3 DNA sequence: TGCAGTGCTATGGCGGGGGGCTCCTACGAGCAGTACTTC. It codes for CSAMAGGSYEQYF.

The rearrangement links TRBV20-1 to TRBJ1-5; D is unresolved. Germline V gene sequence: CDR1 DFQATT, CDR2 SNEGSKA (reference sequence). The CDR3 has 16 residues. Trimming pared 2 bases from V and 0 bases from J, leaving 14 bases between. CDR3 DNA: TGCAGTGCTAGACGTTCGGCCTCATATAGCAATCAGCCCCAGCATTTT. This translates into CSARRSASYSNQPQHF.

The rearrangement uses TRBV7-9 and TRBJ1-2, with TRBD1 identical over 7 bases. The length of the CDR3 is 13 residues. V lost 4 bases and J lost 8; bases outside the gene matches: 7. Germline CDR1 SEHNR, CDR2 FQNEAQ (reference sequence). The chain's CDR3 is CASSSYTGDGYTF. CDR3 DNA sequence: TGTGCCAGCAGCTCCTACACAGGGGACGGCTACACCTTC. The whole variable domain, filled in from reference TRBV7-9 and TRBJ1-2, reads DTGVSQNPRHKITKRGQNVTFRCDPISEHNRLYWYRQTLGQGPEFLTYFQNEAQLEKSRLLSDRFSAERPKGSFSTLEIQRTEQGDSAMYLCASSSYTGDGYTFGSGTRLTVV.

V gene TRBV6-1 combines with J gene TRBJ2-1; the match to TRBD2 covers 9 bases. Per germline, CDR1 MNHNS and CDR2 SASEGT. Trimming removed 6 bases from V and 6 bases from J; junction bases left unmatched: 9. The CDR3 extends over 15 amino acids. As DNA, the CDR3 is TGTGCCAGCAGCTTCCAGAGGACTAGCGCCAATGAGCAGTTCTTC. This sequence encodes CASSFQRTSANEQFF.

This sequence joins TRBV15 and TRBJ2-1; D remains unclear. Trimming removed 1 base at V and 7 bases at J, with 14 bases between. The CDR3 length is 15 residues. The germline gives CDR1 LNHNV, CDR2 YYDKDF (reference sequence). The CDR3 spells CATSRVLGLWNEQFF. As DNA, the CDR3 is TGTGCCACCAGCAGAGTTCTTGGGCTTTGGAATGAGCAGTTCTTC.

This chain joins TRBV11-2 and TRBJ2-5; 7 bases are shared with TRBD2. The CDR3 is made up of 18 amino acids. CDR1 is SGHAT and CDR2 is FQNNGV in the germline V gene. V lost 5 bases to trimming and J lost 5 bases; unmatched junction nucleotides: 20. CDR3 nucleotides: TGTGCCAGCAGCAAAGGATTTATGGGGGGAGGGCCGATGGAGACCCAGTACTTC. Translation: CASSKGFMGGGPMETQYF.